The 28 T cell receptor beta chains given below trace back to one sample, sequenced in a study of blood T cell repertoires in COVID-19. TCRdb keeps only in-frame clones here, not all; method: immunoSEQ multiplex PCR. The sample has over 300,000 clones; nearly 90% are singletons. Sequenced: PBMCs or T cells enriched from blood (not recorded which). All receptors derive from a woman aged 25-40 years who had recovered from COVID-19.

This sequence joins TRBV10-1 and TRBJ2-2, with D tentatively TRBD1 (6 bases). The CDR3 runs to 15 residues. Germline values: CDR1 WNHNN, CDR2 SYGVQD (reference sequence). Between the trimmed V and J ends, which lost 0 bases and 6 bases, there was a span of 11 bases. The CDR3 spells CASSESSTGSGELFF. In nucleotides, the CDR3 is TGCGCCAGCAGTGAGTCGAGCACAGGGTCCGGGGAGCTGTTTTTT.

The chain combines TRBV2 with TRBJ2-7; 10 bases are a match to TRBD1. CDR1 is SNHLY and CDR2 is FYNNEI in the germline V gene. J lost 6 bases, V lost 5 bases, and 7 bases had no gene match. The CDR3 contains 14 residues. The CDR3 is CASSPDRGRSEQYF. DNA of the CDR3: TGTGCCAGCAGTCCCGACAGGGGGCGTAGCGAGCAGTACTTC.

The genes are TRBV6-5 and TRBJ2-7; 7 bases map to TRBD1. Germline lookup yields CDR1 MNHEY and CDR2 SVGAGI. The CDR3 contains 13 residues. V shed 8 bases, J shed 2 bases, and the junction held 6 bases outside the gene matches. The DNA of the CDR3 is TGTGCCAGCCGGAACAGGGGAACCTACGAGCAGTACTTC. It is translated as CASRNRGTYEQYF.

This chain links TRBV19 with TRBJ2-1; TRBD2 agrees at 7 bases. Germline trimming cut 0 bases from V and 3 bases from J; bases unmatched to any gene: 5. Looked up from germline, CDR1 is LNHDA and CDR2 is SQIVND (reference sequence). The CDR3 is 16 residues long. CDR3 loop: CASSIDGASGYNEQFF. CDR3 in DNA: TGTGCCAGTAGTATAGACGGGGCTAGCGGCTACAATGAGCAGTTCTTC.

The V and J genes are TRBV9 and TRBJ1-1, with a possible D match to TRBD1 (5 bases). The CDR3 is made up of 13 amino acids. Between the trimmed V and J ends, which lost 5 bases and 7 bases, there was a span of 15 bases. Germline CDR1 and CDR2: SGDLS and YYNGEE. CDR3 region: CASRAGFDGEAFF. The CDR3 coding sequence is TGTGCCAGCAGAGCAGGGTTTGATGGTGAAGCTTTCTTT.

This chain uses TRBV27 with TRBJ1-4; 10 bases agree with TRBD1. The CDR3 contains 18 residues. In germline, CDR1 is MNHEY, CDR2 SMNVEV (reference sequence). V trimming: 6 bases; J trimming: 1 base; junction bases outside the gene matches: 11. Here the CDR3 DNA reads TGTGCCAGCAGCCCCCGGACAGGGGGGAGTAGAACTAATGAAAAACTGTTTTTT. Translating gives CASSPRTGGSRTNEKLFF.

This rearrangement joins TRBV6-6 to TRBJ1-5; perhaps TRBD1 as D (5 bases). CDR1 MNHNY and CDR2 SVGAGI come from the germline V gene (reference sequence). The CDR3 consists of 14 residues. Trimming pared 6 bases from V and 3 bases from J, leaving 12 bases between. The CDR3: CASSRGAVNQPQHF. Here the CDR3 DNA reads TGTGCCAGCAGCCGCGGGGCCGTCAATCAGCCCCAGCATTTT.

The chain links TRBV6-1 to TRBJ1-6; D might be TRBD1 (6 bases). V was clipped by 3 bases and J by 8 bases, with 11 bases between them. Per germline, CDR1 MNHNS and CDR2 SASEGT. The CDR3 spans 14 residues. The DNA of the CDR3 is TGTGCCAGCAGTGATATGGGGGCAGATTCACCCCTCCACTTT. Its translation is CASSDMGADSPLHF.

This chain links TRBV19 with TRBJ1-1; no clear D gene. The CDR3 has 12 amino acids. CDR1 and CDR2 from the germline V gene are LNHDA and SQIVND (reference sequence). Deletions cut 7 bases from V and 4 bases from J, with 10 bases between. CDR3 in amino acids: CASKLSSTEAFF. The CDR3 nucleotides are TGTGCCAGTAAGCTGAGTTCCACTGAAGCTTTCTTT. Combining the CDR3 with reference TRBV19 and TRBJ1-1 gives the whole variable domain DGGITQSPKYLFRKEGQNVTLSCEQNLNHDAMYWYRQDPGQGLRLIYYSQIVNDFQKGDIAEGYSVSREKKESFPLTVTSAQKNPTAFYLCASKLSSTEAFFGQGTRLTVV.

This chain joins TRBV19 and TRBJ1-6, with TRBD1 matching 9 bases. Per the germline V gene, CDR1 is LNHDA and CDR2 is SQIVND (reference sequence). This CDR3 spans 16 amino acids. The junction had 1 base not matched to a gene; V was cut back by 3 bases and J by 1 base. In DNA, the CDR3 is TGTGCCAGTAGTATGGGACAGGGTTCCTATAATTCACCCCTCCACTTT. Its protein product is CASSMGQGSYNSPLHF.

V and J are TRBV10-2 and TRBJ1-2, with D possibly matching TRBD1 (5 bases). Deletions cut 4 bases from V and 2 bases from J, with 11 bases between. This CDR3 has 14 residues. Looked up from germline, CDR1 is WSHSY and CDR2 is SAAADI. In nucleotides, the CDR3 is TGCGCCAGCAGTGGTACAGGCCGAAACTATGGCTACACCTTC. Translating it yields CASSGTGRNYGYTF.

The chain has TRBV5-6 and TRBJ1-5, with D possibly being TRBD1 (6 bases). V was cut by 4 bases and J by 4 bases, with 15 bases left in between. This CDR3 contains 15 residues. In germline, CDR1 is SGHDT, CDR2 YYEEEE. The CDR3: CASSEGVGLNQPQHF. For the CDR3, the DNA is TGTGCCAGCAGCGAGGGGGTGGGCCTTAATCAGCCCCAGCATTTT. The complete variable domain, with remaining parts taken from reference TRBV5-6 and TRBJ1-5, reads DAGVTQSPTHLIKTRGQQVTLRCSPKSGHDTVSWYQQALGQGPQFIFQYYEEEERQRGNFPDRFSGHQFPNYSSELNVNALLLGDSALYLCASSEGVGLNQPQHFGDGTRLSIL.

This clone appeared once. The chain couples TRBV24-1 to TRBJ2-1; 11 nucleotides match TRBD2. This CDR3 spans 16 amino acids. Germline trimming cut 5 bases from V and 4 bases from J; bases unmatched to any gene: 6. Germline lookup yields CDR1 KGHDR and CDR2 SFDVKD. In DNA, the CDR3 is TGTGCCACCAGTGGATCTAGCGGGGGGCCGTACAATGAGCAGTTCTTC. Its protein is CATSGSSGGPYNEQFF.

The chain carries TRBV5-6 and TRBJ1-2; TRBD1 is a possible D gene (5 bases). Trimming shortened V by 6 bases and J by 4 bases, and 16 bases separated the two germline ends. The CDR3 is 14 amino acids. CDR1 and CDR2 (germline): SGHDT, YYEEEE. Written as DNA, the CDR3 is TGTGCCAGCACCCCCCCCGGGGGGGGCTATGGCTACACCTTC. Residues: CASTPPGGGYGYTF.

The chain links TRBV14 to TRBJ1-4; 7 bases fit TRBD1. Germline CDR1 is SGHDN and CDR2 is FVKESK. The CDR3 contains 12 residues. V shed 3 bases, J shed 10 bases, and the junction held 2 bases outside the gene matches. CDR3 amino acids: CASSQTGLKLFF. The DNA for the CDR3 is TGTGCCAGCAGCCAGACAGGGCTAAAACTGTTTTTT. Together with reference TRBV14 and TRBJ1-4, the CDR3 gives the full variable domain: EAGVTQFPSHSVIEKGQTVTLRCDPISGHDNLYWYRRVMGKEIKFLLHFVKESKQDESGMPNNRFLAERTGGTYSTLKVQPAELEDSGVYFCASSQTGLKLFFGSGTQLSVL.

This sequence joins TRBV3-1 (or the pseudogene TRBV3-2) and TRBJ2-7, with 12 bases aligning to TRBD1. CDR1 LGHDT and CDR2 YNNKEL come from the germline V gene (reference sequence). J lost 5 bases, V lost 3 bases, and 2 bases had no gene match. The CDR3 consists of 14 residues. This CDR3 is CASSQGTGGHEQYF. The DNA for the CDR3 is TGTGCCAGCAGCCAGGGGACAGGGGGCCACGAGCAGTACTTC.

The chain employs TRBV3-1 (or the pseudogene TRBV3-2) and TRBJ1-6, with TRBD1 matching 8 bases. The length of the CDR3 is 16 residues. V shed 0 bases, J shed 11 bases, and the junction held 9 bases outside the gene matches. Germline V gives CDR1 LGHDT, CDR2 YNNKEL (reference sequence). The CDR3 DNA reads as TGTGCCAGCAGCCAAGATGGGACAGGCCCAGCGGCACCCCTCCACTTT. Protein sequence: CASSQDGTGPAAPLHF.

This clone was counted only a few times. This sequence joins TRBV2 and TRBJ1-1, with D possibly TRBD1 on 6 matching bases. CDR1 SNHLY and CDR2 FYNNEI come from the germline V gene. The germline V and J ends were trimmed by 6 bases and 2 bases, with 10 bases remaining between them. The CDR3 consists of 13 residues. The CDR3 region is CASRDRVNTEAFF. The DNA of the CDR3 is TGTGCCAGCAGGGACAGAGTCAACACTGAAGCTTTCTTT.

The rearrangement links TRBV24-1 to TRBJ1-5; D is ambiguous. This CDR3 region has 14 residues. Looked up from germline, CDR1 is KGHDR and CDR2 is SFDVKD. The germline V and J ends were trimmed by 3 bases and 6 bases, with 11 bases remaining between them. CDR3 sequence (DNA): TGTGCCACCAGTGATGCGAGGGAGGGTCAGCCCCAGCATTTT. Its protein product is CATSDAREGQPQHF.

On this clone: The same CDR3 also results from other DNA sequences found in this sample. The chain has TRBV5-4 and TRBJ1-1; D is possibly TRBD1 (6 bases). There are 14 residues in the CDR3. Trimming shortened V by 0 bases and J by 1 base, and 7 bases separated the two germline ends. Germline V gene sequence: CDR1 SGHNT, CDR2 YYREEE (reference sequence). The CDR3 DNA reads TGTGCCAGCAGCTTGGGGGGGCCGAACACTGAAGCTTTCTTT. It codes for CASSLGGPNTEAFF.

The chain links TRBV3-1 (or the pseudogene TRBV3-2) to TRBJ1-4; 8 nucleotides line up with TRBD1. CDR3 length equals 14 residues. Trimming removed 2 bases from V and 11 bases from J; junction bases left unmatched: 7. Germline-derived CDR1 and CDR2 are LGHDT and YNNKEL (reference sequence). In DNA, the CDR3 is TGTGCCAGCAGCCAACAACTGACAGGGGATAAACTGTTTTTT. Translating it yields CASSQQLTGDKLFF.

The J gene is TRBJ1-1, the V gene TRBV9, with D unclear. The CDR3 extends over 13 amino acids. Germline V gives CDR1 SGDLS, CDR2 YYNGEE. V shed 2 bases and J shed 4 bases, with 9 bases lying between them. CDR3 in DNA: TGTGCCAGCAGCGTCGTGTCGGGCACTGAAGCTTTCTTT. Translation: CASSVVSGTEAFF.

The genes are TRBV14 and TRBJ2-7; D is possibly TRBD2 (5 bases). Germline values: CDR1 SGHDN, CDR2 FVKESK. Deletions cut 2 bases from V and 5 bases from J, with 16 bases between. The CDR3 is 15 residues long. The CDR3 loop reads CASSQTRGIGHEQYF. The CDR3 DNA is TGTGCCAGCAGCCAAACTCGGGGTATTGGGCACGAGCAGTACTTC.

The gene calls are TRBV4-2 and TRBJ2-1; 9 bases match TRBD2. After removal of 3 bases from V and 2 bases from J, the junction contained 8 bases not matched to a gene. This CDR3 spans 17 amino acids. In germline, CDR1 is LGHNA, CDR2 YNFKEQ. The CDR3 nucleotides read TGTGCCAGCAGCCAGGGTAGTAGCGGGGGTACCTACAATGAGCAGTTCTTC. Amino acid sequence: CASSQGSSGGTYNEQFF.

The chain links TRBV6-5 to TRBJ1-1, with TRBD1 matching over 7 bases. CDR3 length: 13 residues. CDR1 and CDR2 from the germline V gene are MNHEY and SVGAGI. Losses at the gene ends were 5 bases for V and 5 bases for J; bases not matched to a gene: 5. The CDR3 coding sequence is TGTGCCAGCAGTCAGACAGGGAGTACTGAAGCTTTCTTT. Residues: CASSQTGSTEAFF.

This clone was seen once. The chain is built from TRBV11-3 and TRBJ2-1; 14 bases are a match to TRBD2. Per germline, CDR1 SGHNT and CDR2 YENEEA. This CDR3 has 17 residues. Losses at the gene ends were 1 base for V and 7 bases for J; bases not matched to a gene: 6. The CDR3 DNA follows: TGTGCCAGCAGCTTAGGGACTAGCGGGGGGAGAAAAAATGAGCAGTTCTTC. The encoded protein is CASSLGTSGGRKNEQFF.

The CDR3, as DNA: TGCGCCAGCAGTAAACTACAGGGGGGCGAGCAGTACTTC. It encodes CASSKLQGGEQYF. V gene TRBV5-1 combines with J gene TRBJ2-7, with TRBD1 matching over 8 bases. After removal of 5 bases from V and 6 bases from J, the junction contained 7 bases not matched to a gene. Germline V gene lookup returns CDR1 SGHRS and CDR2 YFSETQ. The CDR3 extends over 13 amino acids.

J is TRBJ1-4 and V is TRBV27; D might be TRBD1 (5 bases). Looked up from germline, CDR1 is MNHEY and CDR2 is SMNVEV (reference sequence). The CDR3 extends over 16 amino acids. Trimming removed 3 bases at V and 7 bases at J, with 18 bases between. The CDR3 bases are TGTGCCAGCAGTTTCTCCGGCGGGGGGGTGGGTGAAAAACTGTTTTTT. Amino acids: CASSFSGGGVGEKLFF.